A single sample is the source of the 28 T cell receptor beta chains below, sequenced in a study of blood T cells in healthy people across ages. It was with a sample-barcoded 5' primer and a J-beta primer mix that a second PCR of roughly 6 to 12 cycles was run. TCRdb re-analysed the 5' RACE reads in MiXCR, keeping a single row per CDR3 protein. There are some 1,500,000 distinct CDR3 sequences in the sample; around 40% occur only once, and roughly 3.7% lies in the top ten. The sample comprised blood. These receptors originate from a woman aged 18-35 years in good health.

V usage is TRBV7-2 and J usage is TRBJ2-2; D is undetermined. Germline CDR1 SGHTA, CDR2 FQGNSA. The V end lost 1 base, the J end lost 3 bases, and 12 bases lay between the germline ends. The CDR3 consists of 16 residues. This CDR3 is CASSLGARSYTGELFF. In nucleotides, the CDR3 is TGTGCCAGCAGCTTAGGGGCGAGGTCATACACCGGGGAGCTGTTTTTT.

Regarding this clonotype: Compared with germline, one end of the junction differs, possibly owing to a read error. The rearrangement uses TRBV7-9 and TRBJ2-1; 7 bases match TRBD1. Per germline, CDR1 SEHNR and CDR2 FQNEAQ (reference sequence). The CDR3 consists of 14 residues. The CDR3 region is CSSSFGTAIIEQFF. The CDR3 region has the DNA TGTTCCAGCAGCTTCGGGACAGCGATCATTGAGCAGTTCTTC.

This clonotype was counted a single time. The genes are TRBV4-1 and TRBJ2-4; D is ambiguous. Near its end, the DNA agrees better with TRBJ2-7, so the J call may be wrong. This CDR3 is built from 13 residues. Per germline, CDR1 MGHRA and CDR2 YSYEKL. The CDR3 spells CASSQAVGYEQYF. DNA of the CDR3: TGCGCCAGCAGCCAGGCGGTGGGCTACGAGCAGTACTTC.

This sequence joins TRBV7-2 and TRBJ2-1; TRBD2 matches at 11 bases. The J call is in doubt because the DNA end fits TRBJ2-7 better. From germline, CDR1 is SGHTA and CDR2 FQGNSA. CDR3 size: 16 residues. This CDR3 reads CASSLGLAGPYHEQYF. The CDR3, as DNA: TGTGCCAGCAGCTTAGGACTAGCGGGACCCTACCATGAGCAGTACTTC.

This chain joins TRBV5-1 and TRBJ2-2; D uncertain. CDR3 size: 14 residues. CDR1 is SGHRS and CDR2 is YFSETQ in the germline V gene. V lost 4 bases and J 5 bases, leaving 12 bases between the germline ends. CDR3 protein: CASSRGTWTGELFF. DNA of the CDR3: TGCGCCAGCAGCCGTGGTACGTGGACCGGGGAGCTGTTTTTT.

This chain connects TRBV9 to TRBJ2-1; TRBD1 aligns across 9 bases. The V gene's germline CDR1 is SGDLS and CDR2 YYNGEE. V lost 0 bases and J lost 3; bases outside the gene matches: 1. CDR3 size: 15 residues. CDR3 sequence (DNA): TGTGCCAGCAGCGTAGGGGACAGGGACTACAATGAGCAGTTCTTC. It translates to CASSVGDRDYNEQFF.

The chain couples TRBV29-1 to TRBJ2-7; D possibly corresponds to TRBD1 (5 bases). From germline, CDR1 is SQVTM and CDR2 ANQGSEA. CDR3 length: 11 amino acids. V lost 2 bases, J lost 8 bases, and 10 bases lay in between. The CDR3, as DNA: TGCAGCGTTGAAAGCAGGGTCCAGCAGTACTTC. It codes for CSVESRVQQYF.

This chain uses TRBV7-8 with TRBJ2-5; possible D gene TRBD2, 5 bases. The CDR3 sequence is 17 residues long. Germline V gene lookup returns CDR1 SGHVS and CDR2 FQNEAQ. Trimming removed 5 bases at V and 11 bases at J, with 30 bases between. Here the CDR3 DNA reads TGTGCCAGCAGCGACCGACTTCGGCAGGAAGGTGGTTGGGAGCAGTACTTC. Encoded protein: CASSDRLRQEGGWEQYF.

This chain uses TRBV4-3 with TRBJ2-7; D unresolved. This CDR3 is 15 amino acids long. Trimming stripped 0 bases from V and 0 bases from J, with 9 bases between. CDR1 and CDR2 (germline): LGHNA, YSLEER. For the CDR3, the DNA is TGCGCCAGCAGCCAAGATTCCTTTAGCTCCTACGAGCAGTACTTC. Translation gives CASSQDSFSSYEQYF.

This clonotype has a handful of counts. The CDR3 reads CASSFMAGTGGNEQFF. CDR3 bases: TGTGCCAGCAGTTTCATGGCCGGGACAGGGGGCAATGAGCAGTTCTTC. V is TRBV28 and J is TRBJ2-1; 11 nucleotides agree with TRBD1. The germline V gene encodes CDR1 MDHEN and CDR2 SYDVKM. This CDR3 comprises 16 residues. V shed 3 bases, J shed 6 bases, and the junction held 7 bases outside the gene matches.

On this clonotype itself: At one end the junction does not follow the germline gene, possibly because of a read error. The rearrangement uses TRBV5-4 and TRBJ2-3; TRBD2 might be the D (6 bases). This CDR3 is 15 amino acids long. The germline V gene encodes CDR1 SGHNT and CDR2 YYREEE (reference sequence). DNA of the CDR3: TGTGCCGGCAGCACGCCGGGACTGGCCACAGATACGCAGTATTTT. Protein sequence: CAGSTPGLATDTQYF. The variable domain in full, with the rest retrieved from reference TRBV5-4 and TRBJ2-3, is ETGVTQSPTHLIKTRGQQVTLRCSSQSGHNTVSWYQQALGQGPQFIFQYYREEENGRGNFPPRFSGLQFPNYSSELNVNALELDDSALYLCAGSTPGLATDTQYFGPGTRLTVL.

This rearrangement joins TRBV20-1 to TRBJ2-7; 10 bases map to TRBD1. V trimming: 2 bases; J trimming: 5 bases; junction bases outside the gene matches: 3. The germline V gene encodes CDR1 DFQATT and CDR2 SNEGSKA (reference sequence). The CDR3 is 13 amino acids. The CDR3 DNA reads TGCAGTGCTAGAAGGGACAGGGGCCACGAGCAGTACTTC. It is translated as CSARRDRGHEQYF.

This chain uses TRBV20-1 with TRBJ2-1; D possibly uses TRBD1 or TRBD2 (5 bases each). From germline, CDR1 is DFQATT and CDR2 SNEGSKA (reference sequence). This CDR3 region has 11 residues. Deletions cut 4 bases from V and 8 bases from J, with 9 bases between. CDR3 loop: CSATSGHEQFF. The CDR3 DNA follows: TGCAGTGCTACCTCGGGGCATGAGCAGTTCTTC.

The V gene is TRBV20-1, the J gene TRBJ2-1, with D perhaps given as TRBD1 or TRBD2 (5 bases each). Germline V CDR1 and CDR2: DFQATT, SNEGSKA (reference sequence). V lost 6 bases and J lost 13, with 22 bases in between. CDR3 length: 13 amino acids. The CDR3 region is CSAPPGRGETQFF. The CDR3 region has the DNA TGCAGTGCCCCCCCAGGGAGAGGGGAGACCCAGTTCTTC.

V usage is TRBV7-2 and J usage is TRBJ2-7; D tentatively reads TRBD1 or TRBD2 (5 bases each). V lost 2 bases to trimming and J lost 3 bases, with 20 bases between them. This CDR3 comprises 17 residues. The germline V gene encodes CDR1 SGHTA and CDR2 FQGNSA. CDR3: CASSLLKGTNSRYEQYF. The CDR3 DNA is TGTGCCAGCAGCTTACTGAAAGGGACGAACTCCCGCTACGAGCAGTACTTC.

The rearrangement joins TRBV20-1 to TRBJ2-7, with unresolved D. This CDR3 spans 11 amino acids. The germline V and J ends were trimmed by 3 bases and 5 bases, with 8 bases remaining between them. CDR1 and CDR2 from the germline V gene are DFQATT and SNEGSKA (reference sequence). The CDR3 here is CSARLSHEQYF. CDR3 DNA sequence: TGCAGTGCTAGGTTGTCCCACGAGCAGTACTTC.

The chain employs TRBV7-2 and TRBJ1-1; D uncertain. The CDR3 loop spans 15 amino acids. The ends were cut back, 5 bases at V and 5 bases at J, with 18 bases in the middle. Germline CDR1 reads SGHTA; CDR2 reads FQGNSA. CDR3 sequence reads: CASSHRFTEGTEAFF. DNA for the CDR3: TGTGCCAGCAGCCATCGATTTACTGAGGGTACTGAAGCTTTCTTT.

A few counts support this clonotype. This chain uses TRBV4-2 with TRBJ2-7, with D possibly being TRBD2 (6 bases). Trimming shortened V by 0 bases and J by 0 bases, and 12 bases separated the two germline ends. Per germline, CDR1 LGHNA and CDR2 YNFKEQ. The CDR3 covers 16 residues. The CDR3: CASSQEWDSYSYEQYF. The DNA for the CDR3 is TGTGCCAGCAGCCAAGAATGGGACTCCTACTCCTACGAGCAGTACTTC.

This CDR3 reads CASSPPGGLAYEQYF. DNA for the CDR3: TGTGCCAGCTCACCACCCGGGGGCTTGGCCTACGAGCAGTACTTC. The V gene is TRBV18, the J gene TRBJ2-7; perhaps D is TRBD1 or TRBD2 (6 bases each). Germline CDR1 reads KGHSH; CDR2 reads LQKENI. The CDR3 contains 15 residues. Trimming removed 0 bases from V and 2 bases from J, with 11 bases in between.

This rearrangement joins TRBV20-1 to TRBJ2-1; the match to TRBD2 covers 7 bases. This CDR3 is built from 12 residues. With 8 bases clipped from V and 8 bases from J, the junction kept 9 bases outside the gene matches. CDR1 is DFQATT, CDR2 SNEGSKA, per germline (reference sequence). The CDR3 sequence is CSPPSGGDEQFF. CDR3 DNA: TGCAGTCCGCCTAGCGGTGGCGATGAGCAGTTCTTC.

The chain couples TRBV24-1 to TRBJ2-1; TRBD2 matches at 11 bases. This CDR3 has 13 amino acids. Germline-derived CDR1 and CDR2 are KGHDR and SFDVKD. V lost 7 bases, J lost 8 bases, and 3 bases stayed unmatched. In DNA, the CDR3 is TGTGCCACCAGGCTTAGCGGGGGGGATGAGCAGTTCTTC. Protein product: CATRLSGGDEQFF.

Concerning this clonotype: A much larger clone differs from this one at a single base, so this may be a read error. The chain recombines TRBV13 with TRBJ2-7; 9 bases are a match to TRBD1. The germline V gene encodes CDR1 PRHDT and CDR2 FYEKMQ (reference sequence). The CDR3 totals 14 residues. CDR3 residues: CASNLGGQGYEQYF. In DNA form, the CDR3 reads TGTGCCAGCAACTTAGGGGGACAGGGCTACGAGCAGTACTTC.

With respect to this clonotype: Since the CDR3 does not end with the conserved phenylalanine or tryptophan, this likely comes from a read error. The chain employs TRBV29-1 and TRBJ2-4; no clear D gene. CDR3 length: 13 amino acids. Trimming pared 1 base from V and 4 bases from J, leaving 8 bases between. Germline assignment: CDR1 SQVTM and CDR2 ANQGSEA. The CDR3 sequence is CSVEGGVKNIQYL. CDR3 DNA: TGCAGCGTTGAAGGAGGTGTAAAAAACATTCAGTACCTC.

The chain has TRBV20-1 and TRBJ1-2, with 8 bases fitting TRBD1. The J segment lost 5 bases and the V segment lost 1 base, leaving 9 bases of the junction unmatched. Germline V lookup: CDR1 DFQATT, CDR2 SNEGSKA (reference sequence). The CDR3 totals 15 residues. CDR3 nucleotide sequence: TGCAGTGCTAGAGTCCCCAGGACAGGGTTGTATGGCTACACCTTC. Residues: CSARVPRTGLYGYTF.

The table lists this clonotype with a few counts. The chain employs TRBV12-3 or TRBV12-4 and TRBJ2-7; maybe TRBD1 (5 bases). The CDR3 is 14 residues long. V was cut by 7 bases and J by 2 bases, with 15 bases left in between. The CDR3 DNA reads TGTGCCAGCAAAGGCCAGGGATTCACCTACGAGCAGTACTTC. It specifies CASKGQGFTYEQYF.

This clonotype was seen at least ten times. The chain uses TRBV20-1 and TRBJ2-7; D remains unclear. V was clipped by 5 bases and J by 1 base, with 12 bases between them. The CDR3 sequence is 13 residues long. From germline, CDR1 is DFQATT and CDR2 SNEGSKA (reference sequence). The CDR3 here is CSARPDKSYEQYF. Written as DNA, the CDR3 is TGCAGTGCTCGTCCTGACAAATCCTACGAGCAGTACTTC.

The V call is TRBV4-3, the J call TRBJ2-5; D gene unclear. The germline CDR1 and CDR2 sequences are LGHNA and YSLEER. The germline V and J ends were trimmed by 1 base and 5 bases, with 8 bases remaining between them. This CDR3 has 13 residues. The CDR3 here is CASSQGTVETQYF. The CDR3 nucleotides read TGCGCCAGCAGCCAAGGGACCGTGGAGACCCAGTACTTC.

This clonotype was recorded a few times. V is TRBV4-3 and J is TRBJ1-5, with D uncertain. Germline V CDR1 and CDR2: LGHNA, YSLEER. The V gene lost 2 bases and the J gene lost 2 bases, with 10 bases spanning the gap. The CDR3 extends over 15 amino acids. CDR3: CASSQLRGGNQPQHF. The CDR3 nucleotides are TGCGCCAGCAGCCAACTCCGCGGGGGCAATCAGCCCCAGCATTTT.